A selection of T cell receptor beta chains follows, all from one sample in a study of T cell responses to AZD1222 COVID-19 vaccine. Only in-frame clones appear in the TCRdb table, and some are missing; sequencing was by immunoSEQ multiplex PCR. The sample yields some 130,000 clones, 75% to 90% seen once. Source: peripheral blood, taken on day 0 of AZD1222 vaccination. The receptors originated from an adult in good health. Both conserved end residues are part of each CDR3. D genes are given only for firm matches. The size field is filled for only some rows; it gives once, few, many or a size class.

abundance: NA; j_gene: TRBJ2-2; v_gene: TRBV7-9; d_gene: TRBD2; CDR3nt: TGTGCCAGCAGGACCGGGAGGGGACCTACAGCCGGTGTCACCGGGGAGCTGTTTTTT; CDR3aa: CASRTGRGPTAGVTGELFF
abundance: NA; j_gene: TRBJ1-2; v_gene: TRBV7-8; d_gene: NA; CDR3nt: TGTGCCAGCAGTCCCGGGCAGGGAGGGGTTGGCTACACCTTC; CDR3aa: CASSPGQGGVGYTF
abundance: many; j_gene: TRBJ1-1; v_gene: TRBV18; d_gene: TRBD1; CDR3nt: TGTGCCAGCTCACGGGACAGGGGGGTCTTCACTGAAGCTTTCTTT; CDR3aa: CASSRDRGVFTEAFF
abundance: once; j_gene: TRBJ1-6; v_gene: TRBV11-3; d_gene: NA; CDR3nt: TGTGCCAGCAGCTTAGACGTGGGCGATAGGAGGGGATCCTATAATTCACCCCTCCACTTT; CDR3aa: CASSLDVGDRRGSYNSPLHF
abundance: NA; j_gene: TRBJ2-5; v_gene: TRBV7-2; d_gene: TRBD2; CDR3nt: TGTGCCAGCAGCCGTGTACTAGCGGGGCAAGAGACCCAGTACTTC; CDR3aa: CASSRVLAGQETQYF
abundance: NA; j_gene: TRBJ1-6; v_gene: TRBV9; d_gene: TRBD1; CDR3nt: TGTGCCAGCAGCGCGGGACAGGGACCTTCACCCCTCCACTTT; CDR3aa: CASSAGQGPSPLHF
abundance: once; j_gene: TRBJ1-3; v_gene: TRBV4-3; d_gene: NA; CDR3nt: TGCGCCAGCAGCCAAGCGCGGGGTGCTGGAAACACCATATATTTT; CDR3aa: CASSQARGAGNTIYF
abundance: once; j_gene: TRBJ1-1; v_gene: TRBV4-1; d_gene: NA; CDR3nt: TGCGCCAGCAGCCGGGAAGTTAAGACTGAAGCTTTCTTT; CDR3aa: CASSREVKTEAFF
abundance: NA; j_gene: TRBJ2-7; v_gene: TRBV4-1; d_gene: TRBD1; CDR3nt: TGCGCCAGTGGTGTTTTGGGACAGGGGTCCTACGAGCAGTACTTC; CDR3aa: CASGVLGQGSYEQYF
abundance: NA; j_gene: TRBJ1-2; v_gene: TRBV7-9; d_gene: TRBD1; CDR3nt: TGTGCCAGCAGCTTAGGACAGGGAGCTAACTATGGCTACACCTTC; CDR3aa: CASSLGQGANYGYTF
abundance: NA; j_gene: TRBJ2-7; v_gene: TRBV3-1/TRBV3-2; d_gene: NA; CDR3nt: TGTGCCAGCAGCCTATCAAAGAACGAGCAGTACTTC; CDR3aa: CASSLSKNEQYF
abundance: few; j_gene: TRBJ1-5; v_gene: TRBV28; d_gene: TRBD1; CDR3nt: TGTGCCACACAGGGGCGCGGACAGCCCCAGCATTTT; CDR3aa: CATQGRGQPQHF
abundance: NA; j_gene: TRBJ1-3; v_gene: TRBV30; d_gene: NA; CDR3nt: TGTGCCTGGAGTTTGGGGATTCGAGAGCCCATATATTTT; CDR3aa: CAWSLGIREPIYF
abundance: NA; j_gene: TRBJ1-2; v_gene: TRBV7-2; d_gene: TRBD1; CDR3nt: TGTGCCAGCAGCTCAGGGGGAGGGTCTGGCTACACCTTC; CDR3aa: CASSSGGGSGYTF
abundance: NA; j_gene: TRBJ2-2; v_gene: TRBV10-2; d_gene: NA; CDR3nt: TGCGCCAGCAGTGAAGGGTGGGGGCTGTTTTTT; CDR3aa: CASSEGWGLFF
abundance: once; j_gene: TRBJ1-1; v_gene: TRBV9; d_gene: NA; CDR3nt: TGTGCCAGCAGCGTAGGTTGGGGGGCCAACACTGAAGCTTTCTTT; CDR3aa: CASSVGWGANTEAFF
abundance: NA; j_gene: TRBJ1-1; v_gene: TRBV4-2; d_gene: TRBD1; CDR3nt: TGTGCCAGCAGCCAAGCGGGACAGGGATACACTGAAGCTTTCTTT; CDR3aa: CASSQAGQGYTEAFF
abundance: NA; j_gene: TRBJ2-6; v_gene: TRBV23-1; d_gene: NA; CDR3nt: TGCGCCAGCAGTCAATCGGAGGTGTTGGGTAGTGGGGCCAACGTCCTGACTTTC; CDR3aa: CASSQSEVLGSGANVLTF
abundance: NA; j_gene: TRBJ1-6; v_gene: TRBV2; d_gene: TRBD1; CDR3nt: TGTGCCAGCAGTGAGGACAGGGGCGGGAATTCACCCCTCCACTTT; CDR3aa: CASSEDRGGNSPLHF
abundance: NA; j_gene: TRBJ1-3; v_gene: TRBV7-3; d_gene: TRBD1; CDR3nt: TGTGCCAGCAGCTTCGCCGGACAGGGGGACACCATATATTTT; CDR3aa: CASSFAGQGDTIYF
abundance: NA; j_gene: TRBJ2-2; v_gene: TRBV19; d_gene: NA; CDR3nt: TGTGCCAGTAGTACCTCCCCCCTCACCGGGGAGCTGTTTTTT; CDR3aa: CASSTSPLTGELFF
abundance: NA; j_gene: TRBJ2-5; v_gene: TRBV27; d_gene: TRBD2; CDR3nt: TGTGCCAGCAGTCTGGGACTAGCGGGGGTGGAGACCCAGTACTTC; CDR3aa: CASSLGLAGVETQYF
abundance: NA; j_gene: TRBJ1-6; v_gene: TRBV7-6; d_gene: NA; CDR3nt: TGTGCCAGCAGCCTCCTAGGGGGGGCAAGTTCACCCCTCCACTTT; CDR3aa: CASSLLGGASSPLHF
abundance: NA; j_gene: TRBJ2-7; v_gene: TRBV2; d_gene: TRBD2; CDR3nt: TGTGCCAGCAGTCCCGTGTTAGCGGGGCACTACGAGCAGTACTTC; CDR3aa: CASSPVLAGHYEQYF
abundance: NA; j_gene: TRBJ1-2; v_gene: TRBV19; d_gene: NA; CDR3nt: TGTGCCAGTACCGATAGGGCAGGGGCCAACTATGGCTACACCTTC; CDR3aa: CASTDRAGANYGYTF
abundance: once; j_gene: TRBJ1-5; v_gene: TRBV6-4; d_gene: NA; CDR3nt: TGTGCCAGCAGTGCAACAGGGACCCAGCCCCAGCATTTT; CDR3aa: CASSATGTQPQHF
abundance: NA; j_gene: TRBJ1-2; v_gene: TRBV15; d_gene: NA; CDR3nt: TGTGCCACCAGCAGAGATGCCAGGCAAACAGACTATGGCTACACCTTC; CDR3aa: CATSRDARQTDYGYTF
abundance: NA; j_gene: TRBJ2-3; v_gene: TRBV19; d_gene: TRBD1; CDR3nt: TGTGCCAGTAGTATCCCCGGACAGGGGGCGCCAGATACGCAGTATTTT; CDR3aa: CASSIPGQGAPDTQYF
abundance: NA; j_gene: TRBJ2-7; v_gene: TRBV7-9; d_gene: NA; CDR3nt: TGTGCCAGCAGCCTACAGGGTACCTACGAGCAGTACTTC; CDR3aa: CASSLQGTYEQYF
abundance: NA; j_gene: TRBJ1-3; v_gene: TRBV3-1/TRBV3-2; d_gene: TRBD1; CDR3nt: TGTGCCAGCAGCCGGGACAGCCACTCTGGAAACACCATATATTTT; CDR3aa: CASSRDSHSGNTIYF
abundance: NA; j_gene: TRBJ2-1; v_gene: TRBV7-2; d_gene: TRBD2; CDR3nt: TGTGCCAGCAGCTTACAGCCCAGCGGGGAAGTATCCTACAATGAGCAGTTCTTC; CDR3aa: CASSLQPSGEVSYNEQFF
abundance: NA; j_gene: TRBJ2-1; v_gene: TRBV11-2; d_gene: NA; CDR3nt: TGTGCCAGCAGCCGCGAACCACACCATGAGCAGTTCTTC; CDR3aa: CASSREPHHEQFF
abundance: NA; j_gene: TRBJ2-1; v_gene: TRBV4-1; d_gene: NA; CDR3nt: TGCGCCAGCAGCCGGAATAACAATGAGCAGTTCTTC; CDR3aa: CASSRNNNEQFF